The 31 T cell receptor beta chains given below trace back to one sample, sequenced in a study of blood T cell dynamics during melanoma immunotherapy. Specified time point: week 3, after first cycle of checkpoint inhibitor. The data were produced by immunoSEQ multiplex PCR, yet TCRdb's version contains in-frame clones alone and is incomplete. The sample lists 7,500 to 9,500 clones; about 83% were seen once. The sequencing here drew on blood, taken from a patient treated with checkpoint blockade. All receptors come from a human donor with melanoma.

V gene TRBV11-2 combines with J gene TRBJ2-7, with TRBD2 matching 13 bases. The CDR3 runs 16 residues. The J segment lost 0 bases and the V segment lost 5 bases, leaving 4 bases of the junction unmatched. Germline assignment: CDR1 SGHAT and CDR2 FQNNGV. The CDR3 DNA reads as TGTGCCAGCAGCCTCCGGACTAGCGGGAGCTCCTACGAGCAGTACGTC. It encodes CASSLRTSGSSYEQYV.

The V call is TRBV7-9, the J call TRBJ1-1; D is possibly TRBD1 (5 bases). This CDR3 comprises 14 residues. CDR1 SEHNR and CDR2 FQNEAQ come from the germline V gene (reference sequence). Trimming shortened V by 5 bases and J by 1 base, and 11 bases separated the two germline ends. The CDR3 DNA sequence: TGTGCCAGCAGCAGGGACCGGGCGAACACTGAAGCTTTCTTT. Its translation is CASSRDRANTEAFF.

A few counts support this clone. The chain carries TRBV27 and TRBJ1-6, with TRBD1 identical over 7 bases. V lost 6 bases to trimming and J lost 9 bases; unmatched junction nucleotides: 8. Germline values: CDR1 MNHEY, CDR2 SMNVEV (reference sequence). The CDR3 extends over 14 amino acids. The CDR3 region has the DNA TGTGCCAGCAGACCTGACAGGGTGGGTTCACCCCTCCACTTT. Protein: CASRPDRVGSPLHF.

The rearrangement uses TRBV5-5 and TRBJ2-7, with D perhaps TRBD2 (5 bases). V dropped 4 bases and J dropped 0 bases, with 14 bases sitting between them. Germline CDR1 reads SGHKS; CDR2 reads YYEKEE (reference sequence). The CDR3 length is 15 residues. CDR3 sequence (DNA): TGTGCCAGCAGCCTGTCACTAGGAGTCTCCTACGAGCAGTACGTC. Translated, it gives CASSLSLGVSYEQYV.

This clone has just a few counts. The chain couples TRBV4-1 to TRBJ1-2; possible D gene TRBD1, 5 bases. Germline V gives CDR1 MGHRA, CDR2 YSYEKL. This CDR3 comprises 11 residues. Deletions cut 6 bases from V and 7 bases from J, with 9 bases between. For the CDR3, the DNA is TGCGCCAGCAGTGCGGGGCCTGGCTACACCTTC. Translation gives CASSAGPGYTF.

This sequence joins TRBV5-1 and TRBJ2-4; 12 nucleotides match TRBD2. Trimming at V came to 7 bases and at J to 7 bases, leaving 9 bases not matched to a gene. CDR1 SGHRS and CDR2 YFSETQ come from the germline V gene. The CDR3 has 15 amino acids. Written as DNA, the CDR3 is TGCGCCAGCTGCCTACTAGCGGGAGGAGAGAACATTCAGTACTTC. As protein: CASCLLAGGENIQYF.

This clone was observed once. This chain uses TRBV6-5 with TRBJ1-3; D gene ambiguous. The germline V gene has CDR1 MNHEY and CDR2 SVGAGI. The CDR3 length is 14 residues. The V and J ends lost 3 bases and 0 bases respectively, with 6 bases between them. The CDR3 protein is CASSYSVSGNTIYF. The CDR3 DNA is TGTGCCAGCAGTTATAGCGTCTCTGGAAACACCATATATTTT.

CDR3: CASSLAASRNTEAFF. CDR3 in DNA: TGCGCCAGCAGCTTGGCCGCCAGCAGGAACACTGAAGCTTTCTTT. J is TRBJ1-1 and V is TRBV5-1, with D uncertain. This CDR3 region has 15 residues. Germline V gene data show CDR1 as SGHRS and CDR2 as YFSETQ. V was trimmed by 0 bases and J by 1 base, leaving 10 bases between them.

The V call is TRBV10-3, the J call TRBJ2-6; possibly TRBD2 for D (5 bases). The V and J ends lost 4 bases and 0 bases respectively, with 13 bases between them. The CDR3 totals 17 residues. Germline CDR1 is ENHRY and CDR2 is SYGVKD. The chain's CDR3 is CAISAGSPTSGANVLTF. CDR3 nucleotides: TGTGCCATCAGTGCGGGGTCCCCGACCTCTGGGGCCAACGTCCTGACTTTC.

J is TRBJ2-7 and V is TRBV7-8; D is unresolved. The CDR3 contains 14 residues. The germline CDR1 and CDR2 sequences are SGHVS and FQNEAQ. The V gene lost 5 bases and the J gene lost 2 bases, with 13 bases spanning the gap. CDR3 amino acids: CASSPDYNTYEQYF. In nucleotides, the CDR3 is TGTGCCAGCAGCCCGGATTATAACACCTACGAGCAGTACTTC. The full variable domain, completed using reference TRBV7-8 and TRBJ2-7, is GAGVSQSPRYKVAKRGQDVALRCDPISGHVSLFWYQQALGQGPEFLTYFQNEAQLDKSGLPSDRFFAERPEGSVSTLKIQRTQQEDSAVYLCASSPDYNTYEQYFGPGTRLTVT.

The V call is TRBV28, the J call TRBJ2-7, with 9 nucleotides matching TRBD1. The CDR3 covers 14 residues. V shed 3 bases and J 5 bases; nucleotides not matched to a gene: 5. CDR1 and CDR2 from the germline V gene are MDHEN and SYDVKM. The CDR3 bases are TGTGCCAGCAGTTTGTGGACAGGGGAAGACGAGCAGTACGTC. It specifies CASSLWTGEDEQYV.

This clone was observed a single time. This chain uses TRBV13 with TRBJ2-6; D is unresolved. The CDR3 consists of 20 residues. The germline V gene encodes CDR1 PRHDT and CDR2 FYEKMQ (reference sequence). Trimming took off 0 bases at V and 0 bases at J, with 18 bases between the two ends. The CDR3 DNA follows: TGTGCCAGCAGCTTAGGCCTCGGCAGACAAATATACTCTGGGGCCAACGTCCTGACTTTC. Its protein product is CASSLGLGRQIYSGANVLTF.

This clone has a single count. The chain links TRBV2 to TRBJ2-2, with no clear D. The CDR3 is 11 amino acids. Germline CDR1 is SNHLY and CDR2 is FYNNEI. V gave up 8 bases and J gave up 3 bases, with 4 bases separating them. CDR3 nucleotide sequence: TGTGCCAGCGGGTACACCGGGGAGCTGTTTTTT. Residues: CASGYTGELFF.

The V and J genes are TRBV9 and TRBJ1-2, with D perhaps matching TRBD1 (5 bases). The CDR3 length is 14 residues. Trimming removed 4 bases at V and 0 bases at J, with 10 bases between. Germline V gene sequence: CDR1 SGDLS, CDR2 YYNGEE. CDR3 protein: CASSRLGPNYGYTF. In DNA, the CDR3 is TGTGCCAGCAGCAGATTGGGACCTAACTATGGCTACACCTTC.

The rearrangement uses TRBV7-2 and TRBJ1-1; D not resolved. The CDR3 consists of 14 residues. V lost 2 bases and J 4 bases, leaving 11 bases between the germline ends. CDR1 is SGHTA and CDR2 is FQGNSA in the germline V gene. The CDR3, as DNA: TGTGCCAGCAGCTTAATCAGCAGTGGCACTGAAGCTTTCTTT. Protein product: CASSLISSGTEAFF.

The rearrangement links TRBV7-9 to TRBJ1-1; no definite D call. The CDR3 is made up of 13 amino acids. Between the trimmed V and J ends, which lost 3 bases and 1 base, there was a span of 6 bases. The V gene's germline CDR1 is SEHNR and CDR2 FQNEAQ (reference sequence). Here the CDR3 DNA reads TGTGCCAGCAGCTTCTATTGGAACACTGAAGCTTTCTTT. It encodes CASSFYWNTEAFF.

In this sample, this clone turned up once. The gene calls are TRBV10-3 and TRBJ2-7, with 9 nucleotides matching TRBD1. The junction had 5 bases not matched to a gene; V was cut back by 6 bases and J by 2 bases. CDR1 and CDR2 from the germline V gene are ENHRY and SYGVKD. The CDR3 contains 14 residues. The CDR3 is CAIRPGTGTYEQYV. CDR3 nucleotides: TGTGCCATCAGACCCGGGACAGGGACCTACGAGCAGTACGTC.

The chain employs TRBV19 and TRBJ2-7, with 11 bases matching TRBD1. The trim removed 5 bases at V and 4 bases at J, leaving 7 bases unmatched. The CDR3 covers 15 residues. Per the germline V gene, CDR1 is LNHDA and CDR2 is SQIVND (reference sequence). The CDR3, as DNA: TGTGCCAGTAGTCCCGGACAGGGGGCTTTTTACGAGCAGTACGTC. Protein: CASSPGQGAFYEQYV.

The J gene is TRBJ2-2, the V gene TRBV11-3, with D possibly being TRBD1 (5 bases). Trimming left V 2 bases short and J 2 bases short, with 6 bases between. This CDR3 spans 14 amino acids. In germline, CDR1 is SGHNT, CDR2 YENEEA. The CDR3 DNA reads TGTGCCAGCAGCTTAAGGGGTAACACCGGGGAGCTGTTTTTT. The encoded protein is CASSLRGNTGELFF.

The V and J genes are TRBV2 and TRBJ2-7; the D gene is possibly TRBD2 (5 bases). V was shortened by 9 bases and J by 3 bases, with 9 bases between the two germline ends. Germline assignment: CDR1 SNHLY and CDR2 FYNNEI. This CDR3 comprises 11 residues. The CDR3 region has the DNA TGTGCCAGTGACCGGGGCTACGAGCAGTACGTC. This codes for CASDRGYEQYV.

This clone has just a few counts. The gene calls are TRBV7-9 and TRBJ1-5; D remains ambiguous. Trimming shortened V by 3 bases and J by 4 bases, and 16 bases separated the two germline ends. There are 16 residues in the CDR3. Germline-derived CDR1 and CDR2 are SEHNR and FQNEAQ (reference sequence). The CDR3 bases are TGTGCCAGCAGCTTCGGAATGGGCGGATTTAATCAGCCCCAGCATTTT. Amino acids: CASSFGMGGFNQPQHF.

This chain joins TRBV5-1 and TRBJ1-3; D is unresolved. Germline values: CDR1 SGHRS, CDR2 YFSETQ. Trimming removed 3 bases at V and 1 base at J, with 11 bases between. The CDR3 has 15 residues. The CDR3, as DNA: TGCGCCAGCAGCTCGGGTTCGGGGTCTGGAAACACCATATATTTT. Its protein is CASSSGSGSGNTIYF.

This sequence joins TRBV11-2 and TRBJ1-6, with D possibly being TRBD1 (6 bases). Germline-derived CDR1 and CDR2 are SGHAT and FQNNGV. The CDR3 runs to 14 residues. V was shortened by 2 bases and J by 7 bases, with 9 bases between the two germline ends. CDR3 in amino acids: CASSLTGSNSPLHF. In nucleotides, the CDR3 is TGTGCCAGCAGCTTAACAGGGTCAAATTCACCCCTCCACTTT.

The chain carries TRBV4-1 and TRBJ2-7; TRBD2 agrees at 9 bases. The CDR3 is 17 residues long. The J segment lost 4 bases and the V segment lost 1 base, leaving 11 bases of the junction unmatched. The germline V gene encodes CDR1 MGHRA and CDR2 YSYEKL. The CDR3 DNA reads as TGCGCCAGCAGCCAAGTCCCCGGCGGACTAGCGATATACGAGCAGTACGTC. It encodes CASSQVPGGLAIYEQYV.

The chain has TRBV7-9 and TRBJ2-6; D is uncertain. Trimming took 4 bases from V and 0 from J, leaving 7 bases between them. The germline gives CDR1 SEHNR, CDR2 FQNEAQ (reference sequence). This CDR3 comprises 15 residues. The CDR3 bases are TGTGCCAGCAGCTCTAGTCCCTCTGGGGCCAACGTCCTGACTTTC. As protein: CASSSSPSGANVLTF.

This rearrangement joins TRBV7-6 to TRBJ2-7; a possible D gene is TRBD2 (6 bases). Germline CDR1 is SGHVS and CDR2 is FNYEAQ. This CDR3 comprises 14 residues. V was trimmed by 1 base and J by 1 base, leaving 8 bases between them. The CDR3 sequence is CASSLDGTSYEQYV. The DNA of the CDR3 is TGTGCCAGCAGCTTAGATGGGACTTCCTACGAGCAGTACGTC.

The chain couples TRBV6-6 to TRBJ1-4; 7 nucleotides line up with TRBD1. The CDR3 has 14 residues. V lost 6 bases to trimming and J lost 7 bases; unmatched junction nucleotides: 8. Germline CDR1 MNHNY, CDR2 SVGAGI (reference sequence). The chain's CDR3 is CASSLQGGSEKLFF. CDR3 bases: TGTGCCAGCAGCCTTCAGGGGGGGAGTGAAAAACTGTTTTTT.

The chain employs TRBV7-6 and TRBJ1-2; tentatively, D is TRBD1 (6 bases). Germline V gene data show CDR1 as SGHVS and CDR2 as FNYEAQ. Trimming took 0 bases from V and 4 from J, leaving 6 bases between them. The CDR3 has 13 residues. This chain's CDR3 is CASSLARGYGYTF. The CDR3 bases are TGTGCCAGCAGCTTAGCCAGGGGCTATGGCTACACCTTC.

V usage is TRBV6-1 and J usage is TRBJ1-1, with no clear D. Germline assignment: CDR1 MNHNS and CDR2 SASEGT. The CDR3 has 13 amino acids. V gave up 6 bases and J gave up 1 base, with 9 bases separating them. CDR3 residues: CASSLTRNTEAFF. The DNA for the CDR3 is TGTGCCAGCAGCCTAACGAGGAACACTGAAGCTTTCTTT.

The V and J genes are TRBV18 and TRBJ2-3; TRBD1 matches at 9 bases. Germline V gives CDR1 KGHSH, CDR2 LQKENI. V dropped 5 bases and J dropped 0; count of bases not matched to a gene: 9. CDR3 length: 17 residues. The CDR3 sequence: CASSGDRAYASTDTQYF. CDR3 in DNA: TGTGCCAGCTCAGGGGACAGGGCCTATGCTAGCACAGATACGCAGTATTTT. Complete variable domain (other parts from reference TRBV18 and TRBJ2-3): NAGVMQNPRHLVRRRGQEARLRCSPMKGHSHVYWYRQLPEEGLKFMVYLQKENIIDESGMPKERFSAEFPKEGPSILRIQQVVRGDSAAYFCASSGDRAYASTDTQYFGPGTRLTVL.

The gene calls are TRBV6-5 and TRBJ2-3, with a possible D match to TRBD2 (6 bases). The CDR3 runs 11 residues. V gave up 7 bases and J gave up 4 bases, with 6 bases separating them. Germline values: CDR1 MNHEY, CDR2 SVGAGI. CDR3 in DNA: TGTGCCAGCAAGCGGGCAGATACGCAGTATTTT. Its protein product is CASKRADTQYF.